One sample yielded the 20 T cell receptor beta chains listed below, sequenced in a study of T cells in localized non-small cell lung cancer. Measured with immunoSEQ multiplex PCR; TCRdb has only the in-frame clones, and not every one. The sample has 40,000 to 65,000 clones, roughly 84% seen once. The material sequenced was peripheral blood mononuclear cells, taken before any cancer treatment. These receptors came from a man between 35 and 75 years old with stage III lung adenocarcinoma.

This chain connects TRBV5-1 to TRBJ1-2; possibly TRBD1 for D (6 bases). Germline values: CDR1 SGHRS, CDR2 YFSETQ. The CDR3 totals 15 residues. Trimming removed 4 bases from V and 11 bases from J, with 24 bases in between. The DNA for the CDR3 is TGCGCCAGCAGCCTTGGAGAGGGACACCTGGCGCTATACACCTTC. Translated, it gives CASSLGEGHLALYTF.

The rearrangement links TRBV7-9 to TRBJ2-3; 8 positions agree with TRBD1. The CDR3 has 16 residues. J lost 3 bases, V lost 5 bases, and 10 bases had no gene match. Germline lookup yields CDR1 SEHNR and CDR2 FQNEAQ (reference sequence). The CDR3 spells CASSPPDRALTDTQYF. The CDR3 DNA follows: TGTGCCAGCAGCCCCCCGGACAGGGCCTTAACAGATACGCAGTATTTT.

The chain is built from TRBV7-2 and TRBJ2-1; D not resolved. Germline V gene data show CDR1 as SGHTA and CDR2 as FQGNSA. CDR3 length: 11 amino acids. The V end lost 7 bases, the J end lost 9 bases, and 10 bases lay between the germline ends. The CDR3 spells CASTSLREQFF. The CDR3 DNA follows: TGTGCCAGCACGTCCCTCCGTGAGCAGTTCTTC.

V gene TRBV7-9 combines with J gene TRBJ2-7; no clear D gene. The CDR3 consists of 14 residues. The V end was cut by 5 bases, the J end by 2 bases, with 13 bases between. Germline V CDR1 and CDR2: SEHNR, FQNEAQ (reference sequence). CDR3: CASSPSAQTYEQYF. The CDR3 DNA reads TGTGCCAGCAGCCCATCGGCACAGACCTACGAGCAGTACTTC. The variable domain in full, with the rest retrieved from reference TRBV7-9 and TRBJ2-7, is DTGVSQNPRHKITKRGQNVTFRCDPISEHNRLYWYRQTLGQGPEFLTYFQNEAQLEKSRLLSDRFSAERPKGSFSTLEIQRTEQGDSAMYLCASSPSAQTYEQYFGPGTRLTVT.

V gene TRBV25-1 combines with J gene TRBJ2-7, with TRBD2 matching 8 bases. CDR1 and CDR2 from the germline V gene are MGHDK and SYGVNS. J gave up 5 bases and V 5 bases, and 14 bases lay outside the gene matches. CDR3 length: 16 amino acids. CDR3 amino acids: CASSSPGVAGLNEQYF. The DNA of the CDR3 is TGTGCCAGCAGTTCCCCCGGGGTAGCGGGACTGAACGAGCAGTACTTC.

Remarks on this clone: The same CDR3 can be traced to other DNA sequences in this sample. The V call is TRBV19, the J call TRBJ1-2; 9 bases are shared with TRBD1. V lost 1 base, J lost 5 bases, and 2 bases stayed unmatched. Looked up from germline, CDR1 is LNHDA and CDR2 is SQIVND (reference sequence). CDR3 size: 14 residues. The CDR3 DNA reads TGTGCCAGTAGTATAGCCGGACAGGGGTATGGCTACACCTTC. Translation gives CASSIAGQGYGYTF.

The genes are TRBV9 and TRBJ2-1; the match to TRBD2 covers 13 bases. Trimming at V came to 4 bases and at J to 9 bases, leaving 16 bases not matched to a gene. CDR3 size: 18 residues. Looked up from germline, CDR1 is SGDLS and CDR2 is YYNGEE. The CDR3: CASSQGLAGEGIHGEQFF. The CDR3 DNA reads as TGTGCCAGCAGCCAAGGACTAGCGGGGGAAGGAATACACGGTGAGCAGTTCTTC.

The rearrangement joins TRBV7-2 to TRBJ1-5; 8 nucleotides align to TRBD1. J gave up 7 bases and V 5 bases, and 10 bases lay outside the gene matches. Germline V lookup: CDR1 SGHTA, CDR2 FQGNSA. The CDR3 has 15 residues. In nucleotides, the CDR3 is TGTGCCAGCAGCCTAGGGGGACAGGTGGGGCAGCCCCAGCATTTT. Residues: CASSLGGQVGQPQHF.

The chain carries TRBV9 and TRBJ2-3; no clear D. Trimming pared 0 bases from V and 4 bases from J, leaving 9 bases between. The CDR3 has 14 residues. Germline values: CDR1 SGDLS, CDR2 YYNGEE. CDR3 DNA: TGTGCCAGCAGCGTAGAACACAGATCAGATACGCAGTATTTT. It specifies CASSVEHRSDTQYF.

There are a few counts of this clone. The CDR3, as DNA: TGTGCCAGCAGTTACGGGCAGGGGGCGCGGAGGACTGAAGCTTTCTTT. The encoded protein is CASSYGQGARRTEAFF. V gene TRBV6-5 combines with J gene TRBJ1-1; 8 bases map to TRBD1. V lost 2 bases, J lost 5 bases, and 10 bases stayed unmatched. The CDR3 is 16 residues long. The germline gives CDR1 MNHEY, CDR2 SVGAGI.

CDR3 sequence reads: CASREQSGGWGPQHF. The CDR3 coding sequence is TGTGCCAGCAGGGAACAAAGTGGCGGTTGGGGGCCCCAGCATTTT. The chain employs TRBV6-6 and TRBJ1-5; no definite D call. The CDR3 is 15 residues long. CDR1 and CDR2 (germline): MNHNY, SVGAGI (reference sequence). Trimming took off 6 bases at V and 9 bases at J, with 21 bases between the two ends.

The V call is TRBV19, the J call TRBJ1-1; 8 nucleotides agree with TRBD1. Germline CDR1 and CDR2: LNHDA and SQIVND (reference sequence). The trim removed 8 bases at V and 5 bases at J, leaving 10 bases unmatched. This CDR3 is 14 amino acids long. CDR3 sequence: CASVPGQGLTEAFF. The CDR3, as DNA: TGTGCCAGTGTTCCCGGACAGGGATTAACTGAAGCTTTCTTT.

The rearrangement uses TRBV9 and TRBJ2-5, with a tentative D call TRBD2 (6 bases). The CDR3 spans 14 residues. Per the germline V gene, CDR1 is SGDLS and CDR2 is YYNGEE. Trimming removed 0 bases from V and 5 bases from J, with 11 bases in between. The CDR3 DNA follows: TGTGCCAGCAGCGTAGGGGTTAGCGGCGAGACCCAGTACTTC. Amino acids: CASSVGVSGETQYF. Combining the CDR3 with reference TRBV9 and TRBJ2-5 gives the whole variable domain DSGVTQTPKHLITATGQRVTLRCSPRSGDLSVYWYQQSLDQGLQFLIQYYNGEERAKGNILERFSAQQFPDLHSELNLSSLELGDSALYFCASSVGVSGETQYFGPGTRLLVL.

CDR3 nucleotides: TGTGCCAGCAGCAAAGAAGGATTCCCAATCCAAGAGACCCAGTACTTC. Its translation: CASSKEGFPIQETQYF. The chain joins TRBV21-1 to TRBJ2-5. TRBV21-1 is reported as a pseudogene. The CDR3 totals 16 residues.

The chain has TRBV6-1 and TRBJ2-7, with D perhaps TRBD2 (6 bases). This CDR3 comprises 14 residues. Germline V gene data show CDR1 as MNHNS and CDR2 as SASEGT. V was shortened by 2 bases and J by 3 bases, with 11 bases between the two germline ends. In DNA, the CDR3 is TGTGCCAGCAGTGAACAGGGACTTAACTACGAGCAGTACTTC. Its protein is CASSEQGLNYEQYF.

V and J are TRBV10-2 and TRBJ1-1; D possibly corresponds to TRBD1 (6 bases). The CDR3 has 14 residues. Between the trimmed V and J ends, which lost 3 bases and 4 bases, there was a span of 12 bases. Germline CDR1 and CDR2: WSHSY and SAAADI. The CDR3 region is CASSESSRGTEAFF. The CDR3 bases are TGCGCCAGCAGTGAAAGTTCCAGGGGCACTGAAGCTTTCTTT.

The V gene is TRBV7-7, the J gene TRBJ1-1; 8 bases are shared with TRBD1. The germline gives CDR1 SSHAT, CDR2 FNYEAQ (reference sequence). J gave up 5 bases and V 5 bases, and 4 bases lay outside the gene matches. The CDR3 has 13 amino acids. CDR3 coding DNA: TGTGCCAGCAGCGCGGACAGGGAAACTGAAGCTTTCTTT. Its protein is CASSADRETEAFF.

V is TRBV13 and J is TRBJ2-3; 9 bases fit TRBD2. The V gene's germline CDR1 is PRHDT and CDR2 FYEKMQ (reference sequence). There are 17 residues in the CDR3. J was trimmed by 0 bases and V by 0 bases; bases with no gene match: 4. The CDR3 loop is CASSLGTSGSSTDTQYF. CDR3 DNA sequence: TGTGCCAGCAGCTTAGGGACTAGCGGTTCTAGCACAGATACGCAGTATTTT. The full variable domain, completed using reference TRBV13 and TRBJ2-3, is AAGVIQSPRHLIKEKRETATLKCYPIPRHDTVYWYQQGPGQDPQFLISFYEKMQSDKGSIPDRFSAQQFSDYHSELNMSSLELGDSALYFCASSLGTSGSSTDTQYFGPGTRLTVL.

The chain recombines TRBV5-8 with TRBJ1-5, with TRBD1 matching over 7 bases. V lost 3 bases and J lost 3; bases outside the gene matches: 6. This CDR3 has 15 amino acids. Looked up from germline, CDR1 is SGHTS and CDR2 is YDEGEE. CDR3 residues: CASSSGQTNNQPQHF. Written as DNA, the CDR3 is TGTGCCAGCAGCTCGGGACAGACTAACAATCAGCCCCAGCATTTT.

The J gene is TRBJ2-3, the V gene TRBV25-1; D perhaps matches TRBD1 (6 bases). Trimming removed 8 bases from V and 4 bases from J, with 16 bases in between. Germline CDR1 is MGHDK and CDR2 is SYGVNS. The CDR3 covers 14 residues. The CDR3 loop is CASSYQGIADTQYF. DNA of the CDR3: TGTGCCAGCTCTTACCAGGGGATCGCAGATACGCAGTATTTT.